These T cell receptor beta chains were read from a single sample in a study of blood T cell repertoires in COVID-19. The assay was immunoSEQ multiplex PCR, and TCRdb's table has in-frame clones only and misses some. The sample includes about 50,000 clones, about 72% of them seen just once. The sample comprised PBMCs or T cells enriched from blood (not recorded which). The receptors here all came from a woman aged 50 to 60 with acute COVID-19. The CDR3 runs from the conserved cysteine through the conserved F or W. The D gene is left open where the match is weak. Not all rows give a size; the values are once, few, many and, for expanded clones, a class.

J gene	V gene	D gene	clone size	CDR3 DNA	CDR3 protein
TRBJ1-4	TRBV7-9	-	-	TGTGCCAGCAGCTTGGGACTATATGAAAAACTGTTTTTT	CASSLGLYEKLFF
TRBJ1-2	TRBV19	-	-	TGTGCCAGTAGGATCAGGGGTGCTAACTATGGCTACACCTTC	CASRIRGANYGYTF
TRBJ1-3	TRBV6-5	-	-	TGTGCCAGCAGTTACGGTACAGGAAACACCATATATTTT	CASSYGTGNTIYF
TRBJ1-4	TRBV2	-	-	TGTGCCAGCAGCCGATTCGGGGGTATAGATGAAAAACTGTTTTTT	CASSRFGGIDEKLFF
TRBJ2-3	TRBV18	-	-	TGTGCCAGCTCACCATATACGGGACTTCGCACAGATACGCAGTATTTT	CASSPYTGLRTDTQYF
TRBJ1-1	TRBV5-1	TRBD1	-	TGCGCCAGCACCCAACAGGGGGTAATGTCTGAAGCTTTCTTT	CASTQQGVMSEAFF
TRBJ2-7	TRBV27	-	-	TGTGCCAGCAGTTTCAGAGCGGAGTACATCTACGAGCAGTACTTC	CASSFRAEYIYEQYF
TRBJ2-2	TRBV7-8	TRBD2	-	TGTGCCAGCAGCGGTCTAGCGGGGGGGCAGGCCGGGGAGCTGTTTTTT	CASSGLAGGQAGELFF
TRBJ1-1	TRBV7-9	TRBD1	-	TGTGCCAGCAGCTCGACAGGGGGGTTGCCTGAAGCTTTCTTT	CASSSTGGLPEAFF
TRBJ1-1	TRBV9	-	-	TGTGCCAGCAGCGTAGCCTCAACAGGCCCTGAAGCTTTCTTT	CASSVASTGPEAFF
TRBJ2-1	TRBV11-2	TRBD1	-	TGTGCCAGCAGCTTTAGACAGGGGAGAGTGGATGAGCAGTTCTTC	CASSFRQGRVDEQFF
TRBJ2-7	TRBV4-2	TRBD2	-	TGTGCCAGCAGCTCCTCGGGGGGGAGCTCCTACGAGCAGTACTTC	CASSSSGGSSYEQYF
TRBJ2-7	TRBV18	TRBD1	few	TGTGCCAGCTCACCCGACAGGGGCGAGCAGTACTTC	CASSPDRGEQYF
TRBJ1-6	TRBV7-2	TRBD1	-	TGTGCCAGCAGGACAGGGAACTATAATTCACCCCTCCACTTT	CASRTGNYNSPLHF
TRBJ1-1	TRBV7-9	TRBD1	-	TGTGCCAGCAGCCTTGGGACAGACTATGAAGCTTTCTTT	CASSLGTDYEAFF
TRBJ2-3	TRBV11-3	-	-	TGTGCCAGCAGCCATAAAGGGGGAACAGATACGCAGTATTTT	CASSHKGGTDTQYF
TRBJ2-1	TRBV7-8	TRBD2	-	TGTGCCAGCAGCTTTAGCGGGGGAGCTTTGTACAATGAGCAGTTCTTC	CASSFSGGALYNEQFF
TRBJ1-1	TRBV19	TRBD1	-	TGTGCCAGCTTGAAAACAGGGGAGGAGACTGAAGCTTTCTTT	CASLKTGEETEAFF
TRBJ1-1	TRBV7-2	-	-	TGTGCCAGCAGCTTAGGGCAGATGAACACTGAAGCTTTCTTT	CASSLGQMNTEAFF
TRBJ1-3	TRBV2	TRBD1	-	TGTGCCAGCAACCGACAGGGGAGAAACACCATATATTTT	CASNRQGRNTIYF
TRBJ2-1	TRBV12-3/TRBV12-4	-	-	TGTGCCAGCAGTTTGGACTCACGGGGTGAGCAGTTCTTC	CASSLDSRGEQFF
TRBJ2-7	TRBV11-3	-	-	TGTGCCAGCAGCTTAGAAGGCAGGGGATCCTACGAGCAGTACTTC	CASSLEGRGSYEQYF
TRBJ2-1	TRBV7-7	TRBD2	-	TGTGCTAGCAGCCGTGGGGGGGTTGGAATGAATGAGCAGTTCTTC	CASSRGGVGMNEQFF
TRBJ2-3	TRBV4-1	TRBD2	once	TGCGCCAGCAGCCGACTAGCTGGCACAGATACGCAGTATTTT	CASSRLAGTDTQYF
TRBJ2-1	TRBV6-1	-	few	TGTGCCAGCAGTGAACGGATAGCGCCGTACAATGAGCAGTTCTTC	CASSERIAPYNEQFF
TRBJ2-7	TRBV5-6	-	few	TGTGCCAGCAGCCTGGGAGTATCCTACGAGCAGTACTTC	CASSLGVSYEQYF